These 11 T cell receptor beta chains share one sample of origin, sequenced in a study of T cells in localized non-small cell lung cancer. Only in-frame clones appear in the TCRdb table, and some are missing; sequencing was by immunoSEQ multiplex PCR. The sample has some 16,000 clones; around 83% are singletons. Sequenced material: peripheral blood, taken before any cancer treatment. The receptors stem from a male donor aged 60 or over with stage I lung adenocarcinoma.

V and J are TRBV11-2 and TRBJ1-2, with a tentative D call TRBD1 (5 bases). Per the germline V gene, CDR1 is SGHAT and CDR2 is FQNNGV. This CDR3 has 14 residues. V was trimmed by 3 bases and J by 2 bases, leaving 10 bases between them. CDR3 in amino acids: CASSLGRNNYGYTF. The CDR3 region has the DNA TGTGCCAGCAGCTTGGGACGGAACAACTATGGCTACACCTTC. The whole variable domain, remainder taken from reference TRBV11-2 and TRBJ1-2, is EAGVAQSPRYKIIEKRQSVAFWCNPISGHATLYWYQQILGQGPKLLIQFQNNGVVDDSQLPKDRFSAERLKGVDSTLKIQPAKLEDSAVYLCASSLGRNNYGYTFGSGTRLTVV.

The J gene is TRBJ2-3, the V gene TRBV14; D not resolved. This CDR3 region has 13 residues. V dropped 0 bases and J dropped 9 bases, with 10 bases sitting between them. Germline V gives CDR1 SGHDN, CDR2 FVKESK. This CDR3 is CASSQDLYATQYF. CDR3 nucleotides: TGTGCCAGCAGCCAAGATTTGTACGCCACGCAGTATTTT.

The rearrangement joins TRBV18 to TRBJ2-3; D gene uncertain. The CDR3 is 11 amino acids. The germline V gene encodes CDR1 KGHSH and CDR2 LQKENI. With 2 bases removed from V and 5 bases from J, the gap between germline ends came to 2 bases. DNA for the CDR3: TGTGCCAGCTCACCAGTAGATACGCAGTATTTT. Encoded protein: CASSPVDTQYF. Based on the CDR3 plus reference TRBV18 and TRBJ2-3, the full variable domain is NAGVMQNPRHLVRRRGQEARLRCSPMKGHSHVYWYRQLPEEGLKFMVYLQKENIIDESGMPKERFSAEFPKEGPSILRIQQVVRGDSAAYFCASSPVDTQYFGPGTRLTVL.

The chain has TRBV4-2 and TRBJ2-2, with TRBD1 matching over 8 bases. CDR1 LGHNA and CDR2 YNFKEQ come from the germline V gene. The V and J ends lost 6 bases and 4 bases, in that order; junction bases with no gene match: 4. The CDR3 is 14 residues long. DNA of the CDR3: TGTGCCAGCAGTCTTACAGGGGGCACCGGGGAGCTGTTTTTT. This sequence encodes CASSLTGGTGELFF.

The V and J genes are TRBV5-8 and TRBJ1-6; maybe TRBD1 (5 bases). This CDR3 spans 15 amino acids. Germline CDR1 is SGHTS and CDR2 is YDEGEE. The V and J ends lost 4 bases and 7 bases respectively, with 15 bases between them. Here the CDR3 reads CASSPRTSGNSPLHF. For the CDR3, the DNA is TGTGCCAGCAGCCCCCGGACATCGGGGAATTCACCCCTCCACTTT.

The V and J genes are TRBV29-1 and TRBJ2-5; TRBD2 might be the D (5 bases). V shed 6 bases and J shed 2 bases, with 10 bases lying between them. The CDR3 runs 12 residues. Germline values: CDR1 SQVTM, CDR2 ANQGSEA. CDR3 amino acids: CSVSRDQETQYF. In DNA, the CDR3 is TGCAGCGTATCTCGGGATCAAGAGACCCAGTACTTC.

This clone was counted once. This chain connects TRBV10-3 to TRBJ2-7, with TRBD1 as a possible D gene (6 bases). Germline V gene lookup returns CDR1 ENHRY and CDR2 SYGVKD. The V end lost 8 bases, the J end lost 7 bases, and 21 bases lay between the germline ends. There are 14 residues in the CDR3. The CDR3 loop is CAIRRTDEAKEQYF. The CDR3 DNA reads TGTGCCATCCGGAGGACAGATGAGGCGAAGGAGCAGTACTTC.

The chain joins TRBV7-2 to TRBJ2-2, with D maybe TRBD1 (6 bases). The CDR3 is made up of 14 amino acids. Germline V gives CDR1 SGHTA, CDR2 FQGNSA. The V and J ends lost 7 bases and 6 bases respectively, with 15 bases between them. CDR3 nucleotide sequence: TGTGCCAGCACGACACGAAGACAGGCCGGGGAGCTGTTTTTT. It yields the protein CASTTRRQAGELFF.

The table lists this clone with a few counts. The rearrangement links TRBV4-3 to TRBJ1-6; TRBD1 matches at 7 bases. This CDR3 spans 15 amino acids. The V and J ends lost 3 bases and 7 bases, in that order; junction bases with no gene match: 6. In germline, CDR1 is LGHNA, CDR2 YSLEER. The CDR3 DNA is TGCGCCAGCAGCCAGGCACAGGGGAGAAATTCACCCCTCCACTTT. It codes for CASSQAQGRNSPLHF.

The rearrangement joins TRBV5-1 to TRBJ2-7, with 8 positions matching TRBD1. The CDR3 totals 14 residues. V lost 4 bases, J lost 2 bases, and 5 bases stayed unmatched. Germline assignment: CDR1 SGHRS and CDR2 YFSETQ. The CDR3 nucleotides read TGCGCCAGCAGCGCGGACAGGGTTCCCTACGAGCAGTACTTC. Protein product: CASSADRVPYEQYF. Combining the CDR3 with reference TRBV5-1 and TRBJ2-7 gives the whole variable domain KAGVTQTPRYLIKTRGQQVTLSCSPISGHRSVSWYQQTPGQGLQFLFEYFSETQRNKGNFPGRFSGRQFSNSRSEMNVSTLELGDSALYLCASSADRVPYEQYFGPGTRLTVT.

The chain couples TRBV7-2 to TRBJ1-6; no clear D. Germline CDR1 and CDR2: SGHTA and FQGNSA. CDR3 size: 14 residues. V dropped 3 bases and J dropped 6 bases, with 9 bases sitting between them. The CDR3 sequence is CASSLAAANSPLHF. The CDR3, as DNA: TGTGCCAGCAGCTTGGCGGCAGCTAATTCACCCCTCCACTTT.